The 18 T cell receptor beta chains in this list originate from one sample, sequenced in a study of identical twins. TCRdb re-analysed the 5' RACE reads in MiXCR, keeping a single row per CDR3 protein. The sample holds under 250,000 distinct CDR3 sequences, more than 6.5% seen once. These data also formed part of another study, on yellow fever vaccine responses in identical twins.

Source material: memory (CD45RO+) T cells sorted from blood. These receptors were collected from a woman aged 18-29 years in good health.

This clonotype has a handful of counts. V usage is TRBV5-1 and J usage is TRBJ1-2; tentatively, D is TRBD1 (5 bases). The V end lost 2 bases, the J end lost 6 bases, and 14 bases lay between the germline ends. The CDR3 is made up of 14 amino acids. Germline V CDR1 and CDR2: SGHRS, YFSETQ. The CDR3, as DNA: TGCGCCAGCAGCTTCAGTGCGGGGGTAGATGGCTACACCTTC. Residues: CASSFSAGVDGYTF. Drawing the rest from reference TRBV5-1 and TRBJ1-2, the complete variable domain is KAGVTQTPRYLIKTRGQQVTLSCSPISGHRSVSWYQQTPGQGLQFLFEYFSETQRNKGNFPGRFSGRQFSNSRSEMNVSTLELGDSALYLCASSFSAGVDGYTFGSGTRLTVV.

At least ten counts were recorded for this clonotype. CDR3 DNA sequence: TGTGCCAGCACCCCAACCGCAGGAATTGCCTACGAGCAGTACTTC. It encodes CASTPTAGIAYEQYF. The genes are TRBV28 and TRBJ2-7; D is ambiguous. Trimming removed 7 bases at V and 2 bases at J, with 18 bases between. The CDR3 is made up of 15 amino acids. Germline loops: CDR1 MDHEN, CDR2 SYDVKM.

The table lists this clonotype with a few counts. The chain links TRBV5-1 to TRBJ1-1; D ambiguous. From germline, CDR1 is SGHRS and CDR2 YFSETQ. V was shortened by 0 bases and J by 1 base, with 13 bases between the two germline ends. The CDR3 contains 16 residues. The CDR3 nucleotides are TGCGCCAGCAGCTTGGCAGCGGGGATCGGGAACACTGAAGCTTTCTTT. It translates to CASSLAAGIGNTEAFF.

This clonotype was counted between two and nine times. CDR3 sequence reads: CASSQGAVWGETQYF. Written as DNA, the CDR3 is TGTGCCAGCAGCCAAGGAGCAGTCTGGGGGGAGACCCAGTACTTC. This chain links TRBV14 with TRBJ2-5; D is possibly TRBD1 or TRBD2 (5 bases each). Trimming stripped 1 base from V and 5 bases from J, with 14 bases between. CDR3 length equals 15 residues. Germline lookup yields CDR1 SGHDN and CDR2 FVKESK.

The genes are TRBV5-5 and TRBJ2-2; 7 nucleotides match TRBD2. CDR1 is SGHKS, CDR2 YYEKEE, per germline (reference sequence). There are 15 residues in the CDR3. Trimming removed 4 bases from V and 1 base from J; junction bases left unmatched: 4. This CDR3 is CASSEGTKNTGELFF. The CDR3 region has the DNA TGTGCCAGCAGCGAGGGGACTAAGAACACCGGGGAGCTGTTTTTT.

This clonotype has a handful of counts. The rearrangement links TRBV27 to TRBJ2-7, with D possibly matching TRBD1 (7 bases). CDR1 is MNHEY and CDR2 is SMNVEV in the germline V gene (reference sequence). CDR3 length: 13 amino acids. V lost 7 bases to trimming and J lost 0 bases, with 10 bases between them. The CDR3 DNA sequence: TGTGCCAGCACCAGGGGGGACTCCTACGAGCAGTACTTC. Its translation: CASTRGDSYEQYF.

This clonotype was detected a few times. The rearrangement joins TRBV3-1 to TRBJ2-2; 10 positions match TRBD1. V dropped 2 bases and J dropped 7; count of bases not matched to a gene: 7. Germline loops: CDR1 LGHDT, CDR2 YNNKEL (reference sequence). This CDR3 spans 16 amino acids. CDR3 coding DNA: TGTGCCAGCAGCCAACCTCGACAGGGGGCGGGCGGGGAGCTGTTTTTT. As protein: CASSQPRQGAGGELFF.

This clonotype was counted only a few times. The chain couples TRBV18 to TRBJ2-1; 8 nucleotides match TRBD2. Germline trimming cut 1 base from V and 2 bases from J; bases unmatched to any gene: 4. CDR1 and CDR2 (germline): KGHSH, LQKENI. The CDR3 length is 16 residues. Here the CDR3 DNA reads TGTGCCAGCTCACCACAGAGCGGGAGAGCCTACAATGAGCAGTTCTTC. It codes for CASSPQSGRAYNEQFF.

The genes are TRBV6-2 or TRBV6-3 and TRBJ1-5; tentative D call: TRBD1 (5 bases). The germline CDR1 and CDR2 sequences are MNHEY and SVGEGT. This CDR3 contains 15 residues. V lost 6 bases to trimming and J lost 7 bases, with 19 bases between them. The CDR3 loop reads CASRVDGGQGQPQHF. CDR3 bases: TGTGCCAGCAGGGTAGACGGAGGGCAGGGCCAGCCCCAGCATTTT.

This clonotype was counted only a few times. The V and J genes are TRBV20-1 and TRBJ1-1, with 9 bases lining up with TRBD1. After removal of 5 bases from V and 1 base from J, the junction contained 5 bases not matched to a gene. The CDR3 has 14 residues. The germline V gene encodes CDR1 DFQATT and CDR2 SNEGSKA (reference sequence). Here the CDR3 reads CSAGTGFGNTEAFF. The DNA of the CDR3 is TGCAGTGCTGGGACAGGGTTTGGGAACACTGAAGCTTTCTTT.

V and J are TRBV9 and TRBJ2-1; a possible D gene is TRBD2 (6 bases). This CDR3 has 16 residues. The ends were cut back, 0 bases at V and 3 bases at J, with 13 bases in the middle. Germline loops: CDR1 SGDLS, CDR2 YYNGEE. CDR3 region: CASSVDAGGYYNEQFF. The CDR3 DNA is TGTGCCAGCAGCGTAGATGCCGGGGGATACTACAATGAGCAGTTCTTC.

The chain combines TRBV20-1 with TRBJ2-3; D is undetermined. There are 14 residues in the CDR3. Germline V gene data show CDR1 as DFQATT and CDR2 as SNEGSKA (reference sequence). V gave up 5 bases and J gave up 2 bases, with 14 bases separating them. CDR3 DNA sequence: TGCAGTGCTCTAAGCCTCCGCGACACAGATACGCAGTATTTT. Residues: CSALSLRDTDTQYF.

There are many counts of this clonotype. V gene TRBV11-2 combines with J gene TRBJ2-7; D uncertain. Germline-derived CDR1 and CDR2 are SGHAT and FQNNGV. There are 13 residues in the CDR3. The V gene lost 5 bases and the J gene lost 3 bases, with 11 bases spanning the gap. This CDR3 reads CASSRTVSYEQYF. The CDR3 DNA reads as TGTGCCAGCAGCCGGACGGTAAGCTACGAGCAGTACTTC.

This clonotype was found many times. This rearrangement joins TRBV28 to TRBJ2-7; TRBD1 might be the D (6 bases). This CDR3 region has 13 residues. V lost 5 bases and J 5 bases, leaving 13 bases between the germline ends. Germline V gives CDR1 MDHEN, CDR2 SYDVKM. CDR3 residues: CASSPPGDHEQYF. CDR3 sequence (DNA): TGTGCCAGCAGTCCGCCAGGGGATCACGAGCAGTACTTC.

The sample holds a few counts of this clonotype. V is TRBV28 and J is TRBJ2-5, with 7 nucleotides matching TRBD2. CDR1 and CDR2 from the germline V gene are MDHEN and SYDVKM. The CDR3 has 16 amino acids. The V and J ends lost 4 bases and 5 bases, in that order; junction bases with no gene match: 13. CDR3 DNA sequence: TGTGCCAGCAGTTCAAGTGTCGGGGAGGGAAAGGAGACCCAGTACTTC. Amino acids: CASSSSVGEGKETQYF.

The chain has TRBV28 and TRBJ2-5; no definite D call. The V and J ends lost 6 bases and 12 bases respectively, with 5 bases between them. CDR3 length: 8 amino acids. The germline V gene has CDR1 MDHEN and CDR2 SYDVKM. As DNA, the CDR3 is TGTGCCAGCAGCCCCAAGTACTTC. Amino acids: CASSPKYF. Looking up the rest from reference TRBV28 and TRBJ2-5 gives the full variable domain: DVKVTQSSRYLVKRTGEKVFLECVQDMDHENMFWYRQDPGLGLRLIYFSYDVKMKEKGDIPEGYSVSREKKERFSLILESASTNQTSMYLCASSPKYFGPGTRLLVL.

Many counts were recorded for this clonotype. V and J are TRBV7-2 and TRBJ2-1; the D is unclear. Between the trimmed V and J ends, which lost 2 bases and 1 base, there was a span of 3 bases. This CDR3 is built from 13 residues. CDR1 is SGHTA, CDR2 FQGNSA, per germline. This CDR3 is CASSLNSYNEQFF. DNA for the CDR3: TGTGCCAGCAGCTTAAATTCCTACAATGAGCAGTTCTTC.

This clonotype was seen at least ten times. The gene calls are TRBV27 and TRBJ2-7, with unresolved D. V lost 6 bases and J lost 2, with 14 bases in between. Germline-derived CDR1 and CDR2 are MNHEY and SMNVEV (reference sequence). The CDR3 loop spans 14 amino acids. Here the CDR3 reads CASSPGRLTYEQYF. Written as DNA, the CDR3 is TGTGCCAGCAGCCCAGGACGCCTTACCTACGAGCAGTACTTC.